The 2 T cell receptor beta chains below all came from one sample that was sequenced in a study of vaccination effects on CD4 cells after COVID-19. CD4+ T cells were isolated after around 10 days of culture. Their recognized antigens are unknown. Assay: immunoSEQ multiplex PCR; the TCRdb copy retains only in-frame clones and omits some. Of some 63,000 clones listed, 72% are singletons. The sample consisted of CD4+ T cells from PBMCs cultured without peptide, taken before COVID-19 vaccination. Receptors were obtained from a human donor who had a prior SARS-CoV-2 infection.

CDR3 nucleotide sequence: TGTGCCACCGGGACAGGGCCCTATAATTCACCCCTCCACTTT. The encoded protein is CATGTGPYNSPLHF. The rearrangement joins TRBV9 to TRBJ1-6; 9 bases line up with TRBD1. J lost 2 bases, V lost 9 bases, and 3 bases had no gene match. In germline, CDR1 is SGDLS, CDR2 YYNGEE. This CDR3 is 14 amino acids long.

CDR3 in DNA: TGTGCCAGCAGCTCCCGCTCAGGGGTTACCTACGAGCAGTACTTC. Residues: CASSSRSGVTYEQYF. The chain employs TRBV11-3 and TRBJ2-7; the D gene is possibly TRBD1 (6 bases). V gave up 4 bases and J gave up 2 bases, with 15 bases separating them. This CDR3 spans 15 amino acids. Germline lookup yields CDR1 SGHNT and CDR2 YENEEA.